This record looks at one T cell receptor beta chain sequence and its context. This sample stems from a study of control samples from healthy donors and cancer patients. The V gene's germline CDR1 is MDHEN and CDR2 SYDVKM. Between the trimmed V and J ends, which lost 1 base and 2 bases, there was a span of 10 bases. This CDR3 has 15 amino acids. Generated by immunoSEQ multiplex PCR, the TCRdb table keeps only in-frame clones and is missing some. The table shows tens of thousands of clones, with 84% occurring only once. Input material: blood. This chain joins TRBV28 and TRBJ2-3, with unresolved D. This clonotype originated in a man aged 50 to 60 in good health. CDR3 sequence reads: CASSLLWQNTDTQYF. The CDR3 bases are TGTGCCAGCAGTTTATTATGGCAGAACACAGATACGCAGTATTTT.